This T cell receptor (beta chain) was captured by sequencing in a study of blood T cell repertoires in COVID-19. In the study overall: Acute and convalescent COVID-19 specimens originated in the United States, Italy and Spain. Sources were T cells, B-cell-depleted T cells, or PBMCs; the material itself was cDNA or gDNA.

As handled by the study authors: Reference gene primers were amplified, and this amplification served to estimate nucleated cell counts. Profiled with immunoSEQ multiplex PCR; TCRdb holds only in-frame clones, not every one. From that table come the V and J calls and clone size; the DNA was used to work out D and trimming. The sample has 200,000 to 300,000 clones, around nine tenths seen once. CDR3 size: 12 residues. Germline V gene data show CDR1 as MNHEY and CDR2 as SMNVEV (reference sequence). V shed 1 base and J shed 7 bases, with 7 bases lying between them. J is TRBJ1-1 and V is TRBV27; D possibly corresponds to TRBD1 (5 bases). This clonotype was sampled from a man aged 25-45 years with active or convalescent COVID-19. Sample: peripheral blood. The CDR3 DNA follows: TGTGCCAGCAGTTTATTAAGGGGTGAAGCTTTCTTT. It translates to CASSLLRGEAFF.